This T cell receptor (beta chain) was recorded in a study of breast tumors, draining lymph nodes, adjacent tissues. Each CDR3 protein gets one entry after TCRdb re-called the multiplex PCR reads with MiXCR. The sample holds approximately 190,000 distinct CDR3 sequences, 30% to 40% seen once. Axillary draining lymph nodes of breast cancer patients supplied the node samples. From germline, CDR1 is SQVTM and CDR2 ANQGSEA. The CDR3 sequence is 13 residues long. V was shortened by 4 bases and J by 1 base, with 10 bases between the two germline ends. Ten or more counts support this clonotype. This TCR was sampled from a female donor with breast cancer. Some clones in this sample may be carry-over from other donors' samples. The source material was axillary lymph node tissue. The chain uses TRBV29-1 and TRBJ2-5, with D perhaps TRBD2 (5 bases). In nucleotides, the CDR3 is TGCAGCGTTGGGCGGGTGGGCCAAGAGACCCAGTACTTC. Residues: CSVGRVGQETQYF.